The clone carrying this T cell receptor beta chain was found many times. The data were obtained in a study of human T cells and chemical hapten exposure. The time point here: pre-sensitization, week 0. The treatment was: therapeutic diphenylcyclopropenone sensitization with weekly scalp DPC. The CDR3 totals 18 residues. MiXCR, run by TCRdb on the RACE reads, gives a single entry per CDR3 protein. Of some 36,000 distinct CDR3 sequences listed, about 7.6% were seen once; the top ten hold 1.3%. The clonotype originates from a woman in her forties or fifties with alopecia areata. Some clones in this sample may be carry-over from other donors' samples. The rearrangement links TRBV21-1 to TRBJ2-3; TRBD2 is taken as the D call from the table, unchecked against the DNA. TRBV21-1 is marked as a pseudogene. This specimen was whole blood, taken in connection with sensitization to the hapten diphenylcyclopropenone (DPC). The CDR3 here is CASSKSAPQREDTDTQYF. Written as DNA, the CDR3 is TGTGCCAGCAGCAAATCGGCCCCTCAGCGGGAGGACACAGATACGCAGTATTTT.